This T cell receptor (beta chain) was identified in a study of glioma-infiltrating T cells. The CDR3 spans 17 residues. Unmatched junction bases numbered 11, after V lost 3 bases and J lost 4 bases. Germline V CDR1 and CDR2: SGDLS, YYNGEE. TCR alpha and beta CDR3 regions were amplified from RNA using iRepertoire nested multiplex PCR. TCRdb re-called the multiplex PCR reads through MiXCR, storing one row per CDR3 protein. The table shows approximately 190,000 distinct CDR3 sequences, with over 30% occurring only once. The specimen sequenced was glioma tissue, nonneoplastic brain tissue, or PBMCs (not recorded which). The clonotype originates from a human donor with low-grade glioma or glioblastoma, undergoing nonglioma brain surgery, or in good health (not recorded which). The chain links TRBV9 to TRBJ2-1, with 9 positions matching TRBD2. The CDR3 sequence: CASSGRGASGKYNEQFF. CDR3 DNA sequence: TGTGCCAGCAGCGGCAGGGGGGCTAGCGGGAAATACAATGAGCAGTTCTTC.